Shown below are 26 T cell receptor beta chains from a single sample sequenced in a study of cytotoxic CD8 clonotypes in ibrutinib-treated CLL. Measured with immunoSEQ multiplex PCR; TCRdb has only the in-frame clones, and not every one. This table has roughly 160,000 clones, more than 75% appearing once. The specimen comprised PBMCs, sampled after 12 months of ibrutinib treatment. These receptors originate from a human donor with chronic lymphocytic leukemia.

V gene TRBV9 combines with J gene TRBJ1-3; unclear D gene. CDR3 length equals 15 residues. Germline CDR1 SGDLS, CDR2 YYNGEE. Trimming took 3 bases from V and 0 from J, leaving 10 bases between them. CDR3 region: CASSGRRGSGNTIYF. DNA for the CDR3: TGTGCCAGCAGCGGTAGACGGGGCTCTGGAAACACCATATATTTT.

The CDR3 loop is CASSQAVVALQGNEQFF. The DNA for the CDR3 is TGCGCCAGCAGCCAAGCGGTGGTCGCATTACAGGGCAATGAGCAGTTCTTC. The V call is TRBV4-3, the J call TRBJ2-1; D might be TRBD1 (6 bases). The CDR3 spans 17 residues. Trimming left V 1 base short and J 6 bases short, with 19 bases between. Per the germline V gene, CDR1 is LGHNA and CDR2 is YSLEER.

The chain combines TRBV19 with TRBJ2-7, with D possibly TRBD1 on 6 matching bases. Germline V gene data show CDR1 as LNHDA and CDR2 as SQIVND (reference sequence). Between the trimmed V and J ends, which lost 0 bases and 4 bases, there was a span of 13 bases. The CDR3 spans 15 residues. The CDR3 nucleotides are TGTGCCAGTAGTATAGATCCCGGACAGCGATACGAGCAGTACTTC. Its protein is CASSIDPGQRYEQYF.

Here the CDR3 DNA reads TGCGCCAGCAGCCAAGTCGGGGGGATCGACGAGCAGTACTTC. It specifies CASSQVGGIDEQYF. The chain uses TRBV4-3 and TRBJ2-5, with 7 nucleotides matching TRBD2. The J call may be in error: the DNA end matches TRBJ2-7 better. The CDR3 totals 14 residues. Germline V CDR1 and CDR2: LGHNA, YSLEER.

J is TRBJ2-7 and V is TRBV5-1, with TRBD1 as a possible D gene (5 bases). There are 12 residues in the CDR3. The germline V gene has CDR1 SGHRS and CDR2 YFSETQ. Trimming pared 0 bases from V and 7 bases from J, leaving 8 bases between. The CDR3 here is CASSLEGIEQYF. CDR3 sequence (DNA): TGCGCCAGCAGCTTGGAGGGGATAGAGCAGTACTTC. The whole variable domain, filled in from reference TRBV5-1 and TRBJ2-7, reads KAGVTQTPRYLIKTRGQQVTLSCSPISGHRSVSWYQQTPGQGLQFLFEYFSETQRNKGNFPGRFSGRQFSNSRSEMNVSTLELGDSALYLCASSLEGIEQYFGPGTRLTVT.

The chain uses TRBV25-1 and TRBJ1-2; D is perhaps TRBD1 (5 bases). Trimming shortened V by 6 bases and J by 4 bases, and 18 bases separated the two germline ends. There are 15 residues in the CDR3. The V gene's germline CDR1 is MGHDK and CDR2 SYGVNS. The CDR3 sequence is CASSDVETEGYGYTF. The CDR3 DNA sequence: TGTGCCAGCAGCGACGTAGAGACAGAAGGCTATGGCTACACCTTC.

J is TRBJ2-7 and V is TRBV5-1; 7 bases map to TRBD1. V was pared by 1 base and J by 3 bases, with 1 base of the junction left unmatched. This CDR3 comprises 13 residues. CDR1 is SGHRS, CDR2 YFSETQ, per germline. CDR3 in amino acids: CASSLTGVYEQYF. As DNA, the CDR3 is TGCGCCAGCAGCTTGACAGGGGTCTACGAGCAGTACTTC.

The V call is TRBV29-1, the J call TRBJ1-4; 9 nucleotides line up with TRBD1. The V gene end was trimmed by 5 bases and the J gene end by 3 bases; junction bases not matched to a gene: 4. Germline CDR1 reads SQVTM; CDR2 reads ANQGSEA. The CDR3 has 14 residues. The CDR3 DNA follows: TGCAGCGTTCCGGGACAGGGTTCTAATGAAAAACTGTTTTTT. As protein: CSVPGQGSNEKLFF.

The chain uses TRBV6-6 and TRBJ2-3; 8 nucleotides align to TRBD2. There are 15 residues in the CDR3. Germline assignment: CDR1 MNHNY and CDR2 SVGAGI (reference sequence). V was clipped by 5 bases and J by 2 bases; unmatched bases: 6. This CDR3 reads CASSMIAGPTDTQYF. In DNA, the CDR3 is TGTGCCAGCAGTATGATAGCGGGACCCACAGATACGCAGTATTTT.

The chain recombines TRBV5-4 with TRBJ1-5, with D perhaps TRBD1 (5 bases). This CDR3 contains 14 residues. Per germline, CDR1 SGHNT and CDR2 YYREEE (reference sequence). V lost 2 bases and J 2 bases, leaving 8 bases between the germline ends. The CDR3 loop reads CASSFWGGNQPQHF. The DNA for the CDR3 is TGTGCCAGCAGCTTCTGGGGGGGCAATCAGCCCCAGCATTTT.

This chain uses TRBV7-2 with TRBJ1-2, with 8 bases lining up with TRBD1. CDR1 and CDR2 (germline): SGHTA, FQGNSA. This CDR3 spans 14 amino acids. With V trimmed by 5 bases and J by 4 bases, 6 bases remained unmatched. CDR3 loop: CASSPVQGGYGYTF. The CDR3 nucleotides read TGTGCCAGCAGCCCTGTACAGGGGGGCTATGGCTACACCTTC.

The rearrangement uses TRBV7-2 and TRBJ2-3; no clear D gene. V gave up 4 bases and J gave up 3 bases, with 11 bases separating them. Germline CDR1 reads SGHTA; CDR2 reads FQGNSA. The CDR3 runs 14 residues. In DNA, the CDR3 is TGTGCCAGCAGCTCCTACGGGCTGACAGATACGCAGTATTTT. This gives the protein CASSSYGLTDTQYF.

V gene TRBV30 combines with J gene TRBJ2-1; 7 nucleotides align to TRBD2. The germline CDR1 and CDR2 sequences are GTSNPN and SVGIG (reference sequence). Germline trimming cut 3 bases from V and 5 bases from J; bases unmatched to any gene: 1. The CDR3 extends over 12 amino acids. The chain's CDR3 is CAWRRGNNEQFF. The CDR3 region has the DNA TGTGCCTGGAGGCGGGGGAACAATGAGCAGTTCTTC. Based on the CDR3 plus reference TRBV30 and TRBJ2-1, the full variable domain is SQTIHQWPATLVQPVGSPLSLECTVEGTSNPNLYWYRQAAGRGLQLLFYSVGIGQISSEVPQNLSASRPQDRQFILSSKKLLLSDSGFYLCAWRRGNNEQFFGPGTRLTVL.

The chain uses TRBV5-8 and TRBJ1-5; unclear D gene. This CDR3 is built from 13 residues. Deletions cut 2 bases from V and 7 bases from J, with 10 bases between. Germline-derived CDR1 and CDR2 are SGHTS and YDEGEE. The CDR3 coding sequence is TGTGCCAGCAGCTTTTGGCGGGGACAGCCCCAGCATTTT. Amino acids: CASSFWRGQPQHF.

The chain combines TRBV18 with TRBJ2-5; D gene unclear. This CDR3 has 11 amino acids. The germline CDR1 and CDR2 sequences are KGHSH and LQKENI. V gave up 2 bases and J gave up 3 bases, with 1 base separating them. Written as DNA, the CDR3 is TGTGCCAGCTCACCAAAAGAGACCCAGTACTTC. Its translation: CASSPKETQYF.

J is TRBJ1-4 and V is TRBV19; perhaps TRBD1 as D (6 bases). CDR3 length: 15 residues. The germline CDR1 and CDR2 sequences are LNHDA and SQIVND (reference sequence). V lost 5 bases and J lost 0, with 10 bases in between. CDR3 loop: CASSFGQTTNEKLFF. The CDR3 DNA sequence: TGTGCCAGTAGTTTCGGACAGACAACTAATGAAAAACTGTTTTTT.

DNA for the CDR3: TGTGCCAGCAGCCCAATTAGCGCGACAGGCAATGAGCAGTTCTTC. Protein product: CASSPISATGNEQFF. The V call is TRBV6-4, the J call TRBJ2-1, with D maybe TRBD1 (6 bases). CDR1 is MRHNA and CDR2 is SNTAGT in the germline V gene. The CDR3 runs to 15 residues. The V gene lost 6 bases and the J gene lost 6 bases, with 18 bases spanning the gap.

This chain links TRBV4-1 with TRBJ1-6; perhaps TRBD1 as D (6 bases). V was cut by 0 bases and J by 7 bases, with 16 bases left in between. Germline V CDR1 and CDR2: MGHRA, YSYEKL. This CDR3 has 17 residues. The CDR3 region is CASSQEERSRGNSPLHF. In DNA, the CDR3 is TGCGCCAGCAGCCAAGAGGAGAGGAGCAGGGGAAATTCACCCCTCCACTTT.

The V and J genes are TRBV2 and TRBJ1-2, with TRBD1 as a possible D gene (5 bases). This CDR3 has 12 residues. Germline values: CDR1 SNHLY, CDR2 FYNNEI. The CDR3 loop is CATAGLENGYTF. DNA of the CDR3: TGTGCAACTGCAGGGTTGGAAAATGGCTACACCTTC.

In nucleotides, the CDR3 is TGCGCCAGCAGCCAAGGAGCGGGAGGGCTGATGGGCACAGATACGCAGTATTTT. Encoded protein: CASSQGAGGLMGTDTQYF. V usage is TRBV4-3 and J usage is TRBJ2-3; 10 bases map to TRBD2. The germline CDR1 and CDR2 sequences are LGHNA and YSLEER. V lost 1 base and J lost 1; bases outside the gene matches: 8. This CDR3 contains 18 residues.

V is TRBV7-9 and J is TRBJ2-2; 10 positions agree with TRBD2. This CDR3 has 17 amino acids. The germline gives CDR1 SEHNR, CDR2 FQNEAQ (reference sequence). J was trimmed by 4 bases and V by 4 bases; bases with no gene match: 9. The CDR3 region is CASSYSGRAGGTGELFF. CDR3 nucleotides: TGTGCCAGCAGCTACAGCGGGAGGGCAGGTGGCACCGGGGAGCTGTTTTTT.

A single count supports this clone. The CDR3 spells CASRQQGGTDTQYF. CDR3 nucleotides: TGTGCCAGCAGGCAACAGGGTGGCACAGATACGCAGTATTTT. The J gene is TRBJ2-3, the V gene TRBV6-5; weak D call: TRBD1 (6 bases). V dropped 6 bases and J dropped 1 base, with 11 bases sitting between them. CDR1 and CDR2 (germline): MNHEY, SVGAGI. The CDR3 is made up of 14 amino acids.

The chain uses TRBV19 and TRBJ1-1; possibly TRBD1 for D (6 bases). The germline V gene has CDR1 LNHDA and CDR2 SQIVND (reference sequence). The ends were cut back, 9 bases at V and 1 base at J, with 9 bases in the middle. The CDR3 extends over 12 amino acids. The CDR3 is CARYRENTEAFF. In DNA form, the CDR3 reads TGTGCCAGATACAGGGAGAACACTGAAGCTTTCTTT.

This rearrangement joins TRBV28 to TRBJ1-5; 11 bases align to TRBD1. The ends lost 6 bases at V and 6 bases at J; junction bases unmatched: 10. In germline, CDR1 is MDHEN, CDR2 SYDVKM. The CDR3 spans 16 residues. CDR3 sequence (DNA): TGTGCCAGCAGGCCGGACGGGACAGGGGGGGCTCAGCCCCAGCATTTT. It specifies CASRPDGTGGAQPQHF.

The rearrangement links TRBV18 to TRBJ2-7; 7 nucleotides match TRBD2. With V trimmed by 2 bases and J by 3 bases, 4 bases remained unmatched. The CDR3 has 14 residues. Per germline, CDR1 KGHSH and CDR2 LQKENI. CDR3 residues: CASSPKRGNYEQYF. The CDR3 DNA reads TGTGCCAGCTCACCAAAGCGGGGCAACTACGAGCAGTACTTC.

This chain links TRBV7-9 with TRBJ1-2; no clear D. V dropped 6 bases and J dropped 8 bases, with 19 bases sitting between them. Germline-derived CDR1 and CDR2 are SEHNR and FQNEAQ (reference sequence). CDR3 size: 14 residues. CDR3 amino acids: CASSSTATLEGYTF. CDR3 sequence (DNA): TGTGCCAGCAGTTCTACAGCAACCCTAGAGGGCTACACCTTC.